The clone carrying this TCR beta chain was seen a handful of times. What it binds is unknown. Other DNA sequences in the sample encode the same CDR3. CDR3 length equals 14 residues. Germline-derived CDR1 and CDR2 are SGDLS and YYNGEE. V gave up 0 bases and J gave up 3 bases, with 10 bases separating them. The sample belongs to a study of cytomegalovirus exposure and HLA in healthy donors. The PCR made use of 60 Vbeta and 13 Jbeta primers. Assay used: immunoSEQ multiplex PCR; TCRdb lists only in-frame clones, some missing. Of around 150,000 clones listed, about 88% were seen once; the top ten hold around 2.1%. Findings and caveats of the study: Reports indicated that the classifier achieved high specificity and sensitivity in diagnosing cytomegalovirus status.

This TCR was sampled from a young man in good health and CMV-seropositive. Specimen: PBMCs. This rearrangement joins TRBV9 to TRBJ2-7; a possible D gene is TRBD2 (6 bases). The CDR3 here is CASSVAAGSYEQYF. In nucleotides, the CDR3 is TGTGCCAGCAGCGTAGCGGCGGGGAGCTACGAGCAGTACTTC. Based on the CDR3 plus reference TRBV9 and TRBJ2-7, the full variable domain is DSGVTQTPKHLITATGQRVTLRCSPRSGDLSVYWYQQSLDQGLQFLIQYYNGEERAKGNILERFSAQQFPDLHSELNLSSLELGDSALYFCASSVAAGSYEQYFGPGTRLTVT.